Below, 20 T cell receptor beta chains from the same sample are listed, as sequenced in a study of blood T cell repertoires in COVID-19. Profiling relied on immunoSEQ multiplex PCR, and the TCRdb table lists in-frame clones only, not all of them. The data contain about 290,000 clones, about 82% of them singletons. The sequenced material came from peripheral blood. These receptors were collected from a woman aged 45 to 65 with active or convalescent COVID-19.

This clone was recorded only once. The V call is TRBV7-9, the J call TRBJ1-1, with D perhaps TRBD1 (6 bases). This CDR3 is built from 15 residues. The ends were cut back, 2 bases at V and 3 bases at J, with 13 bases in the middle. Germline-derived CDR1 and CDR2 are SEHNR and FQNEAQ (reference sequence). The DNA of the CDR3 is TGTGCCAGCAGCTTATCTGTCGGACAGTACACTGAAGCTTTCTTT. It yields the protein CASSLSVGQYTEAFF.

The gene calls are TRBV7-9 and TRBJ1-2; 8 nucleotides line up with TRBD1. Germline lookup yields CDR1 SEHNR and CDR2 FQNEAQ (reference sequence). V dropped 6 bases and J dropped 3; count of bases not matched to a gene: 3. The CDR3 runs 13 residues. CDR3 bases: TGTGCCAGCAGTCCGGACAGGGACTATGGCTACACCTTC. It translates to CASSPDRDYGYTF.

The chain employs TRBV28 and TRBJ2-1; 10 bases line up with TRBD1. V lost 3 bases to trimming and J lost 3 bases; unmatched junction nucleotides: 8. Looked up from germline, CDR1 is MDHEN and CDR2 is SYDVKM. The CDR3 length is 17 residues. The CDR3 bases are TGTGCCAGCAGTTTTCGACAGGGGGCGAGCAGCTACAATGAGCAGTTCTTC. It yields the protein CASSFRQGASSYNEQFF.

The CDR3 DNA reads TGTGCCATGGGGGCGGGAGGGCCTACCGATACGCAGTATTTT. Protein: CAMGAGGPTDTQYF. The chain carries TRBV10-3 and TRBJ2-3, with TRBD2 matching 9 bases. Trimming took 9 bases from V and 6 from J; bases not matched to a gene: 10. The CDR3 is 14 residues long. CDR1 is ENHRY and CDR2 is SYGVKD in the germline V gene.

This chain links TRBV6-5 with TRBJ2-7; tentative D call: TRBD1 (5 bases). With 5 bases removed from V and 5 bases from J, the gap between germline ends came to 19 bases. This CDR3 contains 15 residues. CDR1 MNHEY and CDR2 SVGAGI come from the germline V gene. The CDR3 DNA follows: TGTGCCAGCAGTCGCGGTTCTACAGGAGCAAACGAGCAGTACTTC. It specifies CASSRGSTGANEQYF.

The rearrangement joins TRBV28 to TRBJ1-2, with 10 positions matching TRBD1. The length of the CDR3 is 16 residues. Germline V CDR1 and CDR2: MDHEN, SYDVKM. With V trimmed by 6 bases and J by 4 bases, 11 bases remained unmatched. The CDR3 bases are TGTGCCAGCAGCTACCCGGGACAGGGGTTCGGCTATGGCTACACCTTC. It translates to CASSYPGQGFGYGYTF.

A single count supports this clone. This chain uses TRBV18 with TRBJ2-5, with 9 bases matching TRBD2. V shed 3 bases and J 5 bases; nucleotides not matched to a gene: 10. The CDR3 contains 16 residues. Germline CDR1 reads KGHSH; CDR2 reads LQKENI. The CDR3 loop is CASSPEIAGVGETQYF. CDR3 sequence (DNA): TGTGCCAGCTCACCTGAGATAGCGGGAGTGGGTGAGACCCAGTACTTC.

A few counts support this clone. This chain uses TRBV10-3 with TRBJ1-2; D is unresolved. Germline-derived CDR1 and CDR2 are ENHRY and SYGVKD. This CDR3 is 13 amino acids long. Deletions cut 6 bases from V and 8 bases from J, with 16 bases between. The CDR3 DNA follows: TGTGCCATCAGGGGAGCGGGAGTCCGGGGCTACACCTTC. Encoded protein: CAIRGAGVRGYTF.

The rearrangement joins TRBV5-4 to TRBJ2-1; D ambiguous. V lost 2 bases and J 1 base, leaving 7 bases between the germline ends. The germline V gene encodes CDR1 SGHNT and CDR2 YYREEE (reference sequence). The CDR3 covers 14 residues. CDR3 nucleotides: TGTGCCAGCAGCTTAAGCCCTTCCTACAATGAGCAGTTCTTC. This translates into CASSLSPSYNEQFF.

The CDR3 DNA is TGTGCCAGTAGTAATCCGGGAAACACCGGGGAGCTGTTTTTT. Translation: CASSNPGNTGELFF. This chain connects TRBV19 to TRBJ2-2, with D tentatively TRBD2 (5 bases). Germline loops: CDR1 LNHDA, CDR2 SQIVND (reference sequence). With 4 bases removed from V and 2 bases from J, the gap between germline ends came to 8 bases. This CDR3 spans 14 amino acids.

The CDR3 nucleotides read TGTGCCAGCAGCTTAAAGGTGCGGGGAGCTTTCTTT. Protein: CASSLKVRGAFF. This chain links TRBV7-9 with TRBJ1-1, with no clear D. There are 12 residues in the CDR3. Trimming removed 2 bases from V and 10 bases from J, with 11 bases in between. CDR1 SEHNR and CDR2 FQNEAQ come from the germline V gene (reference sequence).

The chain links TRBV19 to TRBJ2-1, with D possibly TRBD2 on 6 matching bases. The CDR3 has 16 residues. With 5 bases removed from V and 3 bases from J, the gap between germline ends came to 17 bases. In germline, CDR1 is LNHDA, CDR2 SQIVND (reference sequence). The CDR3 DNA reads TGTGCCAGTAGTGAAATAGGGACTTCCCGCTACAATGAGCAGTTCTTC. This sequence encodes CASSEIGTSRYNEQFF.

Worth noting for this clone: The sample has other DNA sequences that encode this CDR3 too. The genes are TRBV3-1 (or the pseudogene TRBV3-2) and TRBJ2-5, with unresolved D. CDR3 length: 14 residues. V gave up 2 bases and J gave up 1 base, with 8 bases separating them. CDR1 is LGHDT, CDR2 YNNKEL, per germline (reference sequence). In DNA, the CDR3 is TGTGCCAGCAGCCAAAGCGAGACCCAAGAGACCCAGTACTTC. Translating it yields CASSQSETQETQYF.

This chain's CDR3 is CASSLTLEGEQFF. The CDR3 nucleotides are TGTGCCAGCAGCTTAACCCTAGAAGGTGAGCAGTTCTTC. This chain links TRBV7-3 with TRBJ2-1; no clear D. Trimming removed 0 bases at V and 9 bases at J, with 9 bases between. Germline values: CDR1 SGHTA, CDR2 FQGTGA. The CDR3 contains 13 residues.

The chain couples TRBV2 to TRBJ2-1; weak D call: TRBD2 (6 bases). Trimming removed 7 bases at V and 6 bases at J, with 13 bases between. CDR3 length: 13 residues. Germline V gene data show CDR1 as SNHLY and CDR2 as FYNNEI. The CDR3: CASNRGVPNEQFF. The DNA of the CDR3 is TGTGCCAGCAACCGCGGGGTTCCCAATGAGCAGTTCTTC.

A note on this clone: The same CDR3 is also encoded by other DNA sequences in this sample. This chain's CDR3 is CASSEAGENYGYTF. CDR3 nucleotide sequence: TGTGCCAGCAGTGAGGCAGGGGAAAACTATGGCTACACCTTC. This rearrangement joins TRBV6-1 to TRBJ1-2; D might be TRBD1 (6 bases). The CDR3 is 14 amino acids. Germline assignment: CDR1 MNHNS and CDR2 SASEGT. V lost 3 bases to trimming and J lost 2 bases, with 10 bases between them.

The V call is TRBV5-8, the J call TRBJ1-4; TRBD1 might be the D (5 bases). The germline gives CDR1 SGHTS, CDR2 YDEGEE. V was trimmed by 0 bases and J by 4 bases, leaving 10 bases between them. This CDR3 comprises 15 residues. CDR3 sequence (DNA): TGTGCCAGCAGCTTGGCCGGGGGAGATAATGAAAAACTGTTTTTT. Translated, it gives CASSLAGGDNEKLFF.

The chain has TRBV9 and TRBJ2-3; 7 bases are a match to TRBD2. CDR3 length equals 14 residues. J was trimmed by 3 bases and V by 2 bases; bases with no gene match: 3. Germline CDR1 is SGDLS and CDR2 is YYNGEE. The CDR3 sequence is CASSVAGVTDTQYF. CDR3 DNA sequence: TGTGCCAGCAGCGTGGCGGGAGTGACAGATACGCAGTATTTT.

This chain's CDR3 is CSASGALNEKLFF. CDR3 nucleotide sequence: TGCAGTGCTAGTGGGGCACTTAATGAAAAACTGTTTTTT. This rearrangement joins TRBV20-1 to TRBJ1-4; TRBD1 might be the D (5 bases). The V gene lost 3 bases and the J gene lost 4 bases, with 9 bases spanning the gap. Germline V CDR1 and CDR2: DFQATT, SNEGSKA (reference sequence). This CDR3 has 13 residues.

The J gene is TRBJ1-1, the V gene TRBV28, with TRBD1 matching 10 bases. This CDR3 has 17 residues. V shed 7 bases, J shed 4 bases, and the junction held 15 bases outside the gene matches. Germline CDR1 is MDHEN and CDR2 is SYDVKM. CDR3 bases: TGTGCCAGCAACCCTTGGGGTGGGGGACAGGGGTCCACTGAAGCTTTCTTT. This encodes CASNPWGGGQGSTEAFF.